These T cell receptor beta chains were read from a single sample in a study of blood T cell repertoires in COVID-19. Sequencing was performed with immunoSEQ multiplex PCR; in TCRdb, only in-frame clones are kept and a portion is missing. The table includes tens of thousands of clones, approximately 85% detected once. Sequencing was done on a sample of peripheral blood. These receptors were collected from an elderly woman with COVID-19, enrolled during active disease. Both conserved end residues are part of each CDR3. The D gene is left open where the match is weak. A row's size may be missing; if present it is once, few, many or a size class.

J | V | length | size | D | CDR3 | DNA
TRBJ1-4 | TRBV25-1 | 15 | . | . | CASSDLTVHNEKLFF | TGTGCCAGCAGTGACCTCACTGTCCATAATGAAAAACTGTTTTTT
TRBJ1-2 | TRBV30 | 13 | . | TRBD1 | CATTGASNYGYTF | TGTGCCACTACAGGGGCTTCTAACTATGGCTACACCTTC
TRBJ2-1 | TRBV3-1/TRBV3-2 | 12 | . | . | CASSQEFGEQFF | TGTGCCAGCAGCCAAGAGTTCGGGGAGCAGTTCTTC
TRBJ2-5 | TRBV19 | 10 | . | . | CASGVETQYF | TGTGCCAGTGGAGTAGAGACCCAGTACTTC
TRBJ2-7 | TRBV30 | 12 | . | TRBD2 | CAWTAGGYEQYF | TGTGCCTGGACAGCGGGGGGCTATGAGCAGTACTTC
TRBJ1-5 | TRBV6-5 | 14 | . | TRBD1 | CASSLRQGGQPQHF | TGTGCCAGCAGTCTCCGACAGGGTGGACAGCCCCAGCATTTT
TRBJ1-5 | TRBV6-5 | 15 | . | TRBD1 | CARQDRSYSNQPQHF | TGTGCCAGACAGGACAGGTCCTATAGCAATCAGCCCCAGCATTTT
TRBJ2-2 | TRBV24-1 | 14 | . | . | CATGALGVTGELFF | TGTGCCACAGGGGCCCTAGGGGTCACCGGGGAGCTGTTTTTT
TRBJ2-2 | TRBV10-3 | 13 | few | TRBD1 | CAIRTGETGELFF | TGTGCCATCAGGACAGGGGAAACCGGGGAGCTGTTTTTT
TRBJ2-7 | TRBV30 | 12 | . | . | CAWSVPTWEQYF | TGTGCCTGGAGTGTACCAACTTGGGAGCAGTACTTC
TRBJ1-1 | TRBV10-2 | 12 | . | . | CASSGGHTEAFF | TGCGCCAGCAGTGGGGGCCACACTGAAGCTTTCTTT
TRBJ2-3 | TRBV3-1/TRBV3-2 | 17 | . | TRBD2 | CASSRRSGSVGTDTQYF | TGTGCCAGCAGCCGCCGCAGCGGGAGTGTGGGCACAGATACGCAGTATTTT
TRBJ2-7 | TRBV28 | 15 | once | TRBD2 | CASSPVGLADPWQYF | TGTGCCAGCAGCCCGGTCGGACTAGCGGATCCTTGGCAGTACTTC
TRBJ1-1 | TRBV5-1 | 14 | few | . | CASSFYSENTEAFF | TGCGCCAGCAGCTTCTATTCCGAGAACACTGAAGCTTTCTTT
TRBJ1-3 | TRBV10-3 | 14 | . | TRBD1 | CAISGTAQGNTIYF | TGTGCCATCAGCGGGACAGCCCAAGGAAACACCATATATTTT
TRBJ1-6 | TRBV27 | 17 | . | TRBD1 | CASSLAGDRLDNSPLHF | TGTGCCAGCAGTTTAGCGGGGGACAGGCTGGACAATTCACCCCTCCACTTT
TRBJ2-3 | TRBV28 | 13 | . | . | CASSSRVIDTQYF | TGTGCCAGCAGCTCGAGGGTTATAGATACGCAGTATTTT
TRBJ1-2 | TRBV6-5 | 14 | . | TRBD1 | CASGGTGGNYGYTF | TGTGCCAGCGGCGGGACAGGGGGTAACTATGGCTACACCTTC
TRBJ1-2 | TRBV28 | 14 | . | . | CASVPGGSNYGYTF | TGTGCCAGCGTACCGGGGGGGTCTAACTATGGCTACACCTTC
TRBJ2-1 | TRBV5-1 | 14 | . | TRBD2 | CASSLGTSVNEQFF | TGCGCCAGCAGCTTGGGGACTAGCGTTAATGAGCAGTTCTTC
TRBJ2-1 | TRBV10-3 | 15 | . | TRBD1 | CAIKENLRGLDEQFF | TGTGCCATCAAAGAAAACCTAAGGGGGCTGGATGAGCAGTTCTTC
TRBJ1-6 | TRBV6-2/TRBV6-3 | 15 | . | . | CASSYSPLGVSPLHF | TGTGCCAGCAGTTACTCGCCCCTGGGAGTTTCACCCCTCCACTTT
TRBJ1-5 | TRBV15 | 12 | . | . | CATSPINQPQHF | TGTGCCACCAGCCCTATCAATCAGCCCCAGCATTTT
TRBJ2-7 | TRBV10-3 | 12 | . | . | CAISEQPYEQYF | TGTGCCATCAGTGAACAGCCCTACGAGCAGTACTTC
TRBJ1-1 | TRBV18 | 15 | . | . | CASSPRTTGNTEAFF | TGTGCCAGCTCACCACGAACGACAGGGAACACTGAAGCTTTCTTT
TRBJ2-2 | TRBV9 | 17 | once | TRBD1 | CASSAPRDRGLDGELFF | TGTGCCAGCAGCGCCCCTCGAGACAGGGGGCTGGACGGGGAGCTGTTTTTT
TRBJ1-5 | TRBV19 | 15 | . | TRBD1 | CASSPGTGGDQPQHF | TGTGCCAGTAGTCCCGGGACAGGGGGCGATCAGCCCCAGCATTTT
TRBJ2-3 | TRBV9 | 13 | . | TRBD2 | CASTGLAADTQYF | TGTGCCAGCACGGGACTAGCCGCAGATACGCAGTATTTT
TRBJ2-3 | TRBV6-5 | 15 | . | . | CASSLRGLTTDTQYF | TGTGCCAGCAGCCTCCGTGGACTGACCACAGATACGCAGTATTTT
TRBJ2-2 | TRBV5-1 | 16 | few | . | CASSLSGPRGTGELFF | TGCGCCAGCAGCTTGAGCGGGCCCCGGGGCACCGGGGAGCTGTTTTTT